This T cell receptor (beta chain) was identified during a study of CD8 T cells in ankylosing spondylitis (dated 2017 in TCRdb). The study in broad terms: The study profiled T cell receptor beta repertoires in healthy donors and ankylosing spondylitis patients to find disease-linked TCR variants. The full study cohort comprised 25 ankylosing spondylitis patients and about 110 healthy donors. Peripheral blood was sampled, and synovial fluid was also collected from ankylosing spondylitis patients.

General conclusions and limits of the study: The disease-linked clones were reported as significantly enriched in matched synovial fluid samples from ankylosing spondylitis patients. Blood from ankylosing spondylitis patients appeared to be characterized by a TCR beta motif made up of under 10 highly homologous amino acid variants. The disease-linked clones showed a CD8+ phenotype and occurred at relatively low frequencies in peripheral blood. Some TCR beta motif variants had previously been reported in synovial fluid and blood of reactive arthritis patients, which suggested common disease-initiation mechanisms.

The reads were generated on an Illumina HiSeq 2500. Quantitative 5'-RACE with molecular barcodes was the method used to prepare the TCR beta libraries. As for the authors' bioinformatics: A new computational method, built on a probabilistic model of VDJ rearrangement, was used to identify disease-linked TCR variants. In TCRdb, the public reads were trimmed at Q25 with fastp and aligned with MiXCR, with productive beta chains retained. Duplicate CDR3 protein sequences are folded into a single record with the most common DNA and genes. Here the V and J calls rest on TCRdb's processing, not on the authors' analysis. The sample includes 250,000 to 300,000 distinct CDR3 sequences, with roughly 20% observed a single time. The ten most abundant clones make up roughly 8% of the sample. A remark on this clonotype: This receptor's antigen is unknown. Base qualities were left out, and no much larger clone turns up one base away.

Trimming takes 4 bases off V and 7 bases off J; junction bases not matched to a gene: 12. CDR1 and CDR2, per the germline V gene, are SGHTA and FQGNSA. CDR3 length: 16 amino acids, cysteine to phenylalanine. Only CDR3 DNA is held: 48 bases, read in frame from base 1. The chain links TRBV7-2 with TRBJ1-2, and 10 junctional nucleotides match TRBD1. The specimen was blood, either unsorted or a sorted T cell fraction (not recorded which). This sequence was found in a male donor with ankylosing spondylitis or in good health (not recorded which). The CDR3 region has the sequence CASSWGSRDRGSGYTF. The nucleotides are TGTGCCAGCAGCTGGGGCAGCCGGGACAGGGGATCTGGCTACACCTTC.